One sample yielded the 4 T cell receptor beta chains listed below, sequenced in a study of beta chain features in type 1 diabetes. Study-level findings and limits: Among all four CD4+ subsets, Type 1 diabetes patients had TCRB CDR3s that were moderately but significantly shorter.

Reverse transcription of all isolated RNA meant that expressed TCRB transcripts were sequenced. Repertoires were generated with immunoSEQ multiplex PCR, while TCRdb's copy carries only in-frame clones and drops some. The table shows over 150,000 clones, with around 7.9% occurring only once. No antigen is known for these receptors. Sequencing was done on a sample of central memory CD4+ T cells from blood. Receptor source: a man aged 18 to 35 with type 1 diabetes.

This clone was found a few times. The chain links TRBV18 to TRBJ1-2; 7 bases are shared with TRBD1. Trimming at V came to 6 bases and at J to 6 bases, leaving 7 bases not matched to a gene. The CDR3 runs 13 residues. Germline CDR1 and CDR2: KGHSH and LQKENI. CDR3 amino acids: CASSQDRYDGYTF. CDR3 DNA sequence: TGTGCCAGCTCGCAGGACAGGTACGATGGCTACACCTTC. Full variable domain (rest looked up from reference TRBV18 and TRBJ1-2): NAGVMQNPRHLVRRRGQEARLRCSPMKGHSHVYWYRQLPEEGLKFMVYLQKENIIDESGMPKERFSAEFPKEGPSILRIQQVVRGDSAAYFCASSQDRYDGYTFGSGTRLTVV.

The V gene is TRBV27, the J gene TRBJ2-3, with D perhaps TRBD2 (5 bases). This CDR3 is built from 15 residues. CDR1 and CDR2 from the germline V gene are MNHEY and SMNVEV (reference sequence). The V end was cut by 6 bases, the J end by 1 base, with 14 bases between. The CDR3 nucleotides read TGTGCCAGCAGCGCTACTCGGGATCGCACAGATACGCAGTATTTT. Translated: CASSATRDRTDTQYF.

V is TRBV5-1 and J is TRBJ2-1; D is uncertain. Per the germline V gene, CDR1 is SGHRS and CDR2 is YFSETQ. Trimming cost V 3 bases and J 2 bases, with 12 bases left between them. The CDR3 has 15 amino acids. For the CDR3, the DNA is TGCGCCAGCAGCTATCAACAGAACCCCTACAATGAGCAGTTCTTC. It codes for CASSYQQNPYNEQFF. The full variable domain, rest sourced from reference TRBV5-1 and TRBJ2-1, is KAGVTQTPRYLIKTRGQQVTLSCSPISGHRSVSWYQQTPGQGLQFLFEYFSETQRNKGNFPGRFSGRQFSNSRSEMNVSTLELGDSALYLCASSYQQNPYNEQFFGPGTRLTVL.

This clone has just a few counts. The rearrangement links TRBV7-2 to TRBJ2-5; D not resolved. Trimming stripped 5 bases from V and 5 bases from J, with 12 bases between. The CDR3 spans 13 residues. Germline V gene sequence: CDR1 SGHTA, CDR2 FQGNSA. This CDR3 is CASSPSGGETQYF. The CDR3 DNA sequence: TGTGCCAGCAGCCCCTCGGGTGGGGAGACCCAGTACTTC.